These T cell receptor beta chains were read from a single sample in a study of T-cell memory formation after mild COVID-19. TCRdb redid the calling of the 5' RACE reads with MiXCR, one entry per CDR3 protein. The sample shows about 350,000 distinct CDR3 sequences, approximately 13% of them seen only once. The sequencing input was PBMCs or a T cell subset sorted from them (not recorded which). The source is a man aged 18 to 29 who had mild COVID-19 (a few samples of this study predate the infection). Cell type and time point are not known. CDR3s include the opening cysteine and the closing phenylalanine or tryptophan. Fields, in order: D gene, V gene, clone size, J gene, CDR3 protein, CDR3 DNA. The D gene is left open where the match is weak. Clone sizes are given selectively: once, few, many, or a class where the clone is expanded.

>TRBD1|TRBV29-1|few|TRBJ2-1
CSVEDRVSYEQFF
TGCAGCGTTGAGGACAGGGTCTCATATGAGCAGTTCTTC
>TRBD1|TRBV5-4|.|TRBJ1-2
CASSSGDRATGYTF
TGTGCCAGCAGCTCCGGAGACAGGGCGACTGGCTACACCTTC
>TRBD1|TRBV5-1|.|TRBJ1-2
CASSRTGEIYGYTF
TGCGCCAGCAGCCGGACAGGGGAGATTTATGGCTACACCTTC
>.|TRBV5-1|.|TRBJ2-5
CASSRDGSSQETQYF
TGCGCCAGCAGCCGAGACGGTAGCTCCCAAGAGACCCAGTACTTC
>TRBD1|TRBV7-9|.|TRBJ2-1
CASSPTRGPRDNEQFF
TGTGCCAGCAGCCCAACCAGGGGGCCTAGGGACAATGAGCAGTTCTTC
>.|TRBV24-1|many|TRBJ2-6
CATREQGTGANVLTF
TGTGCCACCAGGGAACAGGGAACTGGGGCCAACGTCCTGACTTTC
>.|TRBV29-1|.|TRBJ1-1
CSVEEGGLGTEAFF
TGCAGCGTTGAAGAAGGGGGGCTGGGGACTGAAGCTTTCTTT
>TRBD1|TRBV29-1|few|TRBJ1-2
CSVGQGNYGYTF
TGCAGCGTCGGACAGGGTAACTATGGCTACACCTTC
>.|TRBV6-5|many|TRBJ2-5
CASSYSTWPEGETQYF
TGTGCCAGCAGTTACTCGACGTGGCCGGAGGGGGAGACCCAGTACTTC
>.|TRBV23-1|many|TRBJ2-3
CASTANRTTFTDTQYF
TGCGCCAGCACCGCCAATCGGACTACCTTCACAGATACGCAGTATTTT
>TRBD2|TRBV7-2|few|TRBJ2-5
CASSFSGGKETQYF
TGTGCCAGCAGCTTTAGCGGGGGGAAAGAGACCCAGTACTTC
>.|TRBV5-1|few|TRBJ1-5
CASSMTGLAGQPQHF
TGCGCCAGCAGCATGACAGGCCTAGCGGGGCAGCCCCAGCATTTT
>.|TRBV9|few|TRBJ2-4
CASSSPGGLENIQYF
TGTGCCAGCAGCAGTCCTGGGGGGCTGGAAAACATTCAGTACTTC
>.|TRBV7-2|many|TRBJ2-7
CASSLEWLATYEQYF
TGTGCCAGCAGCTTAGAGTGGCTAGCTACCTACGAGCAGTACTTC
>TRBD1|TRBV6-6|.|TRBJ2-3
CASIYGQGSTDTQYF
TGTGCCAGCATTTATGGACAGGGCAGCACAGATACGCAGTATTTT
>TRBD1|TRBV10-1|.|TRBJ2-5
CARNTALKQGARWETQYF
TGCGCCAGAAATACGGCCCTGAAACAGGGGGCGCGTTGGGAGACCCAGTACTTC
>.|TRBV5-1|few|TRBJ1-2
CASSIGRRNTF
TGCGCCAGCAGCATTGGTCGGCGGAACACCTTC
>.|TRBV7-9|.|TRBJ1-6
CASSLRGASNSPLHF
TGTGCCAGCAGCTTAAGGGGGGCGAGTAATTCACCCCTCCACTTT
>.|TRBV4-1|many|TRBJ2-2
CASSQEGVNPNTGELFF
TGCGCCAGCAGCCAAGAAGGAGTTAATCCGAACACCGGGGAGCTGTTTTTT
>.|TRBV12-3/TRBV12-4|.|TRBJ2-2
CASSLQISNTGELFF
TGTGCCAGCAGTTTACAGATATCGAACACCGGGGAGCTGTTTTTT
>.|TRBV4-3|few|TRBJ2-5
CASSERRDHSETQYF
TGCGCCAGCAGCGAAAGAAGGGACCACTCGGAGACCCAGTACTTC
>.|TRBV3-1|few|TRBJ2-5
CASSQDPVAQETQYF
TGTGCCAGCAGCCAAGATCCGGTAGCTCAAGAGACCCAGTACTTC
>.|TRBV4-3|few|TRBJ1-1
CASSQEAGTEAFF
TGCGCCAGCAGCCAAGAAGCAGGTACTGAAGCTTTCTTT
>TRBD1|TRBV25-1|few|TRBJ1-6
CASSGDSYNSPLHF
TGTGCCAGCAGTGGGGACAGCTATAATTCACCCCTCCACTTT
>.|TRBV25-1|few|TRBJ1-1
CASTRGSTEAFF
TGTGCCAGCACCAGGGGAAGCACTGAAGCTTTCTTT
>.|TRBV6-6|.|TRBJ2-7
CASSSGRGRSIEQYF
TGTGCCAGCAGTTCGGGCCGAGGACGGTCTATCGAGCAGTACTTC
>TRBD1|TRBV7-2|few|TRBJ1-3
CASSQSGGRLISGNTIYF
TGTGCCAGCAGTCAATCAGGGGGCCGCCTTATCTCTGGAAACACCATATATTTT
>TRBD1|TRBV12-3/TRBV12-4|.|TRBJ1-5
CASSTGAYSQPQHF
TGTGCCAGCAGCACAGGGGCTTACAGTCAGCCCCAGCATTTT
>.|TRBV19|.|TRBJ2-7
CASSRSTGMYEQYF
TGTGCCAGTAGTAGATCTACAGGGATGTACGAGCAGTACTTC